This TCR beta chain was sequenced during a study of technical replicates of blood from a few donors. The CDR3 is made up of 14 amino acids. Trimming shortened V by 5 bases and J by 8 bases, and 17 bases separated the two germline ends. Germline V gene sequence: CDR1 SGHRS, CDR2 YFSETQ. The protocol was immunoSEQ multiplex PCR, while the TCRdb copy is restricted to in-frame clones and leaves out a portion. The data hold about 88,000 clones, with less than 95% observed a single time. Input material: T cells isolated from PBMCs. The origin of this receptor is a human donor in good health. The chain couples TRBV5-1 to TRBJ2-1; D may be TRBD1 (6 bases). CDR3 bases: TGCGCCAGCAGAACTGGACAGCCGGGCGATGAGCAGTTCTTC. Translation: CASRTGQPGDEQFF.